Listed below are T cell receptor beta chains from one sample, sequenced in a study of Ad26.COV2.S vaccination and SARS-CoV-2 variants. The method was immunoSEQ multiplex PCR; TCRdb's version includes in-frame clones alone and lacks a portion of them. The data show some 290,000 clones, about 86% seen once. The material sequenced was peripheral blood, taken in a trial of Ad26.COV2.S vaccine versus placebo. These receptors came from a person between 18 and 60 years old who received the Ad26.COV2.S COVID-19 vaccine or a placebo. Both conserved end residues are trimmed from each CDR3. A row's size may be missing; if present it is once, few, many or a size class.

v_gene	j_gene	abundance	CDR3aa
TRBV6-6	TRBJ2-1	.	ASSRDSYNEQF
TRBV6-2/TRBV6-3	TRBJ2-3	.	ASSYATDTQY
TRBV6-2/TRBV6-3	TRBJ2-2	.	ASSQTTNTGELF
TRBV3-1/TRBV3-2	TRBJ2-1	once	ASSQGNEQF
TRBV24-1	TRBJ1-5	.	ANDRGKSQPQH
TRBV6-5	TRBJ2-3	.	ATASQPSTDTQY
TRBV6-5	TRBJ1-5	.	ASRPGLDNQPQH
TRBV5-1	TRBJ2-7	.	ASTDPRGQSYEQY
TRBV12-3/TRBV12-4	TRBJ2-7	few	ASSLGPPYEQY
TRBV12-3/TRBV12-4	TRBJ1-5	.	ASSLGLDQPQH
TRBV6-6	TRBJ1-5	few	ASRRTAVQPQH
TRBV5-1	TRBJ1-3	.	ASSLVGSSGNTIY
TRBV30	TRBJ2-7	.	AWNAGLGGHYEQY
TRBV11-3	TRBJ2-2	once	ASSDQDNTGELF
TRBV19	TRBJ2-1	.	ASSTSPGTFDEQF
TRBV9	TRBJ2-3	.	ASSAMTGGTDTQY
TRBV6-2/TRBV6-3	TRBJ2-3	.	ASSTQNTQY
TRBV20-1	TRBJ1-1	.	SAQTPGGAF
TRBV12-5	TRBJ1-1	.	ASGLAQGTTSGEAF
TRBV6-2/TRBV6-3	TRBJ2-2	.	ASSYVRNTGELF
TRBV7-8	TRBJ2-1	few	ASSFGGSYNEQF
TRBV9	TRBJ1-1	once	ASSATNTEAF
TRBV5-4	TRBJ2-3	.	ASSLSGRTDTQY
TRBV3-1/TRBV3-2	TRBJ2-1	.	ASSQESLWGGAGDEQF
TRBV18	TRBJ1-2	.	ASSPSVSNYGYT
TRBV30	TRBJ1-5	few	AWSVGQGDQPQH
TRBV10-3	TRBJ1-2	few	AISPGQGWEGYT
TRBV5-4	TRBJ1-3	.	ASSSWTGGRGNTIY
TRBV30	TRBJ1-1	.	ASDRQGYTEAF
TRBV19	TRBJ1-1	.	ASSIRTGATEAF
TRBV30	TRBJ2-5	.	AWSQFEETQY
TRBV30	TRBJ1-2	.	AFSGTGLSPGYT
TRBV19	TRBJ1-1	.	ASSYPGNTEAF
TRBV18	TRBJ1-1	.	ASSGTVQAF
TRBV5-1	TRBJ2-4	.	ASSVGQGRVFGNIQY
TRBV4-1	TRBJ1-3	.	ASSLGVGPGNTIY
TRBV6-2/TRBV6-3	TRBJ1-1	few	ASSYSISEAF
TRBV11-3	TRBJ2-3	.	ASSLDAGRGSTDTQY
TRBV4-2	TRBJ1-5	.	ASSQESAGNQPQH
TRBV9	TRBJ2-7	.	ASSVAALSYEQY
TRBV29-1	TRBJ1-2	.	SVIRDSDYGYT
TRBV27	TRBJ1-2	few	ASSRQGGNGYT
TRBV5-8	TRBJ1-1	few	ASSPRFVLGNTEAF
TRBV9	TRBJ1-6	.	ASSVQGRGGSPLH
TRBV7-9	TRBJ2-7	.	ASSFTHYEQY